This T cell receptor beta chain was recovered during a study of blood T cell repertoires in COVID-19. Whole-study context: Acute-phase and convalescent COVID-19 samples originated in the United States, Italy and Spain. The cDNA or gDNA used as material had been derived from T cells, B-cell-depleted T cells, or PBMCs.

The table lists this clone with many counts. The germline V and J ends were trimmed by 0 bases and 2 bases, with 13 bases remaining between them. The germline gives CDR1 LNHDA, CDR2 SQIVND (reference sequence). The CDR3 consists of 17 residues. As handled by the study authors: How many nucleated cells were present was estimated from reference gene primer amplification. Profiled with immunoSEQ multiplex PCR; TCRdb holds only in-frame clones, not every one. The V and J calls and clone size are taken from that table; D and trimming were inferred from the DNA. The table records more than 85,000 clones, 87% of them present only once.

This chain joins TRBV19 and TRBJ2-2; D is possibly TRBD2 (6 bases). Material for sequencing was peripheral blood. The source is a man aged 50 or older with active COVID-19. The CDR3 DNA is TGTGCCAGTAGTATAGATGGTGGGCGGGGAAACACCGGGGAGCTGTTTTTT. Its protein is CASSIDGGRGNTGELFF.